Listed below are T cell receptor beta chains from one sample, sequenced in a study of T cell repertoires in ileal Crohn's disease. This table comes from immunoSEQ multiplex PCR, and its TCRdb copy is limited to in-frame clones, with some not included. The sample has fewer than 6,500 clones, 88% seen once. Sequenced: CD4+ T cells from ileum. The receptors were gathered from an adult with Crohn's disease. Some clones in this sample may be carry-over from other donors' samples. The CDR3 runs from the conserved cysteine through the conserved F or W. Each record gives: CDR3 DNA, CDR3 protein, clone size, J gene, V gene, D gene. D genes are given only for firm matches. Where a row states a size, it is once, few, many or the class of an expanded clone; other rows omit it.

TGTGCCAGCAACTACGGCCTATTAGGGGGTATTAGGGCGAACACTGAAGCTTTCTTT CASNYGLLGGIRANTEAFF . TRBJ1-1 TRBV7-2 .
TGTGCCGGCAGGGACAGGGGCACAGATACGCAGTATTTT CAGRDRGTDTQYF . TRBJ2-3 TRBV2 TRBD1
TGTGCCAGCAGCGTACGTCCTAGCGAAGACGAGCAGTACTTC CASSVRPSEDEQYF . TRBJ2-7 TRBV9 .
TGTGCCAGCAGTGAAGCTCAGGGGTTAGGTCAGCCCCAGCATTTT CASSEAQGLGQPQHF . TRBJ1-5 TRBV6-1 .
TGTGCCTGGAGTGTAACAGGGGGCTACGAGCAGTACTTC CAWSVTGGYEQYF . TRBJ2-7 TRBV30 TRBD1
TGCGCCAGCAGCCACGGCTTGGCAGGGCAAGAGACCCAGTACTTC CASSHGLAGQETQYF . TRBJ2-5 TRBV4-3 .
TGTGCCAGCAGTTCCCTAGACCACACTGAAGCTTTCTTT CASSSLDHTEAFF . TRBJ1-1 TRBV6-6 .
TGTGCCAGCAGCCGAGGACTAGCGGGAGGGGTGGGCACAGATACGCAGTATTTT CASSRGLAGGVGTDTQYF . TRBJ2-3 TRBV5-4 TRBD2
TGCGCCAGCAGCTTGGCAGGGGGCGTCGATGGCTACACCTTC CASSLAGGVDGYTF once TRBJ1-2 TRBV5-1 TRBD1
TGCGCCACCGGGGACTCAGACACCGGGGAGCTGTTTTTT CATGDSDTGELFF . TRBJ2-2 TRBV5-1 .
TGTGCCAGCAGCTTGGATAGCGGGAGCGGGGAGACCCAGTACTTC CASSLDSGSGETQYF . TRBJ2-5 TRBV7-9 TRBD2
TGTGCCAGCAGTTTACAGACTAGCACAGATACGCAGTATTTT CASSLQTSTDTQYF . TRBJ2-3 TRBV27 .
TGTGCCAGCAGCTCCCCGGACAGGGGTGAAGCTTTCTTT CASSSPDRGEAFF . TRBJ1-1 TRBV7-2 TRBD1
TGTGCCAGCAGTCTACAGGGGGCTAGTAATGAAAAACTGTTTTTT CASSLQGASNEKLFF . TRBJ1-4 TRBV28 TRBD1
TGTGCCAGCAGTCGCGCGGGAGAGACCTACGAGCAGTACTTC CASSRAGETYEQYF once TRBJ2-7 TRBV10-3 TRBD2
TGTGCCAGCAGCCACGCGAGCGGGACAGGGGGCGGCGAGCAGTACTTC CASSHASGTGGGEQYF . TRBJ2-7 TRBV4-2 TRBD1
TGTGCCAGCAGAGCGGGATGGGGGATGAACACTGAAGCTTTCTTT CASRAGWGMNTEAFF . TRBJ1-1 TRBV5-8 .
TGTGCCAGCAGCTTGAATTCAGGGGGAGGCCTACATACGCAGTATTTT CASSLNSGGGLHTQYF . TRBJ2-3 TRBV7-2 .
TGCGCCAGCAGCTTTAGCGGGGAGAGCACAGATACGCAGTATTTT CASSFSGESTDTQYF . TRBJ2-3 TRBV5-1 TRBD2
TGTGCCAGCAGCTTAGATGAAGGGGGCGCATTAAGGGAGCAGTACTTC CASSLDEGGALREQYF . TRBJ2-7 TRBV7-2 TRBD1
TGCAGTGCTAGAGTCGGGGAGCAGTTCTTC CSARVGEQFF . TRBJ2-1 TRBV20-1 .
TGTGCCAGCAGCCCACGGGGGACTAGCGGGAGAATGGATACGCAGTATTTT CASSPRGTSGRMDTQYF . TRBJ2-3 TRBV27 TRBD2
TGTGCCAGCAGCTTACAGGGGAGCAATCAGCCCCAGCATTTT CASSLQGSNQPQHF . TRBJ1-5 TRBV5-6 TRBD1
TGTGCCAGCAGGCAGGGTTCTAACTATGGCTACACCTTC CASRQGSNYGYTF once TRBJ1-2 TRBV7-2 .
TGTGCCAGTAGTATTAACTTTTACAATGAGCAGTTCTTC CASSINFYNEQFF . TRBJ2-1 TRBV19 .
TGTGCCATCAGCCCGGACACTCTCTCTGGGGCCAACGTCCTGACTTTC CAISPDTLSGANVLTF . TRBJ2-6 TRBV10-3 .
TGTGCCAGCAGCGGGACAGGGGGCTATGGCTACACCTTC CASSGTGGYGYTF . TRBJ1-2 TRBV9 TRBD1
TGCAGCGTTGACTTCGGACTAGGCGGGAACACAGATACGCAGTATTTT CSVDFGLGGNTDTQYF . TRBJ2-3 TRBV29-1 TRBD2
TGTGCCAGCGGTAGCGGGAGCTGGGCAGATACGCAGTATTTT CASGSGSWADTQYF . TRBJ2-3 TRBV7-3 TRBD2
TGTGCCAGCATCCTAGCGGGGTACACCGGGGAGCTGTTTTTT CASILAGYTGELFF once TRBJ2-2 TRBV2 TRBD2
TGTGCCAGCAGCGTAGGGACAGGGGGACCGAACACTGAAGCTTTCTTT CASSVGTGGPNTEAFF . TRBJ1-1 TRBV9 TRBD1
TGTGCCAGCAGCGCCCGACTAGCGGCCTTGGGGGGGGCAGATACGCAGTATTTT CASSARLAALGGADTQYF . TRBJ2-3 TRBV7-2 TRBD2
TGTGCCAGCAGCTTAACAATTGAACTAGCGGCAGAGGGTACGCAGTATTTT CASSLTIELAAEGTQYF . TRBJ2-3 TRBV7-2 TRBD2
TGTGCCAGTAGTATTGGGAAAGGACAGCTCTACAATGAGCAGTTCTTC CASSIGKGQLYNEQFF . TRBJ2-1 TRBV19 .
TGTGCCAGCAGCTTTAGCGGGAGGGCCGCCGGGGAGCTGTTTTTT CASSFSGRAAGELFF . TRBJ2-2 TRBV5-7 TRBD2